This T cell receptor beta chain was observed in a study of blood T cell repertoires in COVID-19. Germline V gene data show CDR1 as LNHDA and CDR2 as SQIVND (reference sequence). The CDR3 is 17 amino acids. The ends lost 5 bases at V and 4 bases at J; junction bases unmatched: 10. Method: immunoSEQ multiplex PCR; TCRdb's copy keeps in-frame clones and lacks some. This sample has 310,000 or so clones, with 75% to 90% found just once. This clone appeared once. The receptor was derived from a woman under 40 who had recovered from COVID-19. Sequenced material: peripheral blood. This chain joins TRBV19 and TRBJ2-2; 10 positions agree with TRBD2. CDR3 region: CASSAASGRRGTGELFF. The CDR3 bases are TGTGCCAGTAGTGCGGCTAGCGGGAGAAGGGGCACCGGGGAGCTGTTTTTT.